Below, 13 T cell receptor beta chains from the same sample are listed, as sequenced in a study of blood T cells in healthy people across ages. Next came a second PCR, run for roughly 6 to 11 cycles, which used a sample-barcoded 5' primer along with a J-beta primer mix. TCRdb reprocessed the 5' RACE reads via MiXCR and lists one record per CDR3 protein. Of 600,000 to 1,000,000 distinct CDR3 sequences detected, 20% to 25% appear once; the ten largest clones hold approximately 3.7%. Another study also made use of these data, one on T cells of mothers and their children.

The sequenced sample consisted of blood. The source is a boy aged 5-17 years in good health.

The chain combines TRBV28 with TRBJ2-7; TRBD1 or TRBD2 may be the D gene (5 bases each). The V end lost 7 bases, the J end lost 1 base, and 11 bases lay between the germline ends. The CDR3 spans 13 residues. CDR1 and CDR2 (germline): MDHEN, SYDVKM. The CDR3 DNA reads TGTGCCAGCAAGGAGGACACTTCCTACGAGCAGTACTTC. Translated: CASKEDTSYEQYF.

For the CDR3, the DNA is TGCAGTGCTGCGATCGGGCTTGGTAATTCACCCCTCCACTTT. This codes for CSAAIGLGNSPLHF. V usage is TRBV20-1 and J usage is TRBJ1-6; no clear D. The length of the CDR3 is 14 residues. Germline values: CDR1 DFQATT, CDR2 SNEGSKA (reference sequence). Trimming removed 5 bases from V and 6 bases from J, with 14 bases in between.

J is TRBJ2-2 and V is TRBV5-1, with TRBD1 identical over 11 bases. This CDR3 has 15 amino acids. Germline assignment: CDR1 SGHRS and CDR2 YFSETQ. V was pared by 4 bases and J by 8 bases, with 7 bases of the junction left unmatched. CDR3 in amino acids: CASSPGQGAMGELFF. The CDR3 DNA reads as TGCGCCAGCAGCCCTGGACAGGGGGCAATGGGGGAGCTGTTTTTT.

The V call is TRBV29-1, the J call TRBJ2-7; tentative D call: TRBD1 (5 bases). The CDR3 runs 13 residues. Trimming shortened V by 4 bases and J by 0 bases, and 10 bases separated the two germline ends. CDR1 and CDR2 from the germline V gene are SQVTM and ANQGSEA. CDR3 DNA: TGCAGCGTTGGGGGCAGGCTCTCCTACGAGCAGTACTTC. Its protein product is CSVGGRLSYEQYF.

The chain uses TRBV27 and TRBJ2-1; D may be TRBD2 (5 bases). The CDR3 is made up of 13 amino acids. V lost 6 bases and J 2 bases, leaving 8 bases between the germline ends. CDR1 and CDR2 from the germline V gene are MNHEY and SMNVEV (reference sequence). As DNA, the CDR3 is TGTGCCAGCAGAGAACTAGCCTACAATGAGCAGTTCTTC. Its translation: CASRELAYNEQFF.

The chain recombines TRBV9 with TRBJ2-1, with no clear D. Trimming removed 0 bases from V and 10 bases from J, with 11 bases in between. Germline V lookup: CDR1 SGDLS, CDR2 YYNGEE. This CDR3 spans 13 amino acids. CDR3 bases: TGTGCCAGCAGCGTAGGGCCAAGGCTAGAGCAGTTCTTC. This sequence encodes CASSVGPRLEQFF.

This clonotype was counted only a few times. The V call is TRBV7-6, the J call TRBJ2-3, with no clear D. This CDR3 spans 12 amino acids. Germline values: CDR1 SGHVS, CDR2 FNYEAQ. The V end lost 8 bases, the J end lost 0 bases, and 6 bases lay between the germline ends. CDR3 residues: CASGTSTDTQYF. The CDR3 DNA reads TGTGCCAGCGGAACTAGCACAGATACGCAGTATTTT.

This sequence joins TRBV7-2 and TRBJ2-3; TRBD2 agrees at 9 bases. Germline-derived CDR1 and CDR2 are SGHTA and FQGNSA. CDR3 length equals 18 residues. J gave up 2 bases and V 2 bases, and 11 bases lay outside the gene matches. The CDR3 DNA follows: TGTGCCAGCAGCTTATTTGCTAAGCGGGGGGTATCCACAGATACGCAGTATTTT. Residues: CASSLFAKRGVSTDTQYF.

The count of this clonotype is one. V gene TRBV6-5 combines with J gene TRBJ2-7; 10 bases map to TRBD1. CDR1 MNHEY and CDR2 SVGAGI come from the germline V gene. Losses at the gene ends were 6 bases for V and 4 bases for J; bases not matched to a gene: 6. This CDR3 comprises 14 residues. The CDR3 coding sequence is TGTGCCAGCAGGTGGACAGGGGGTGGGTACGAGCAGTACTTC. Residues: CASRWTGGGYEQYF.

The rearrangement links TRBV28 to TRBJ2-5; TRBD1 aligns across 9 bases. The J call may be mistaken, given a closer DNA end match to TRBJ2-7. Germline CDR1 reads MDHEN; CDR2 reads SYDVKM. This CDR3 has 14 amino acids. CDR3 sequence: CASIPGQGTPEQYF. As DNA, the CDR3 is TGTGCCAGCATTCCGGGACAGGGAACCCCCGAGCAGTACTTC.

The V gene is TRBV6-5, the J gene TRBJ2-5; unclear D gene. Trimming cost V 4 bases and J 4 bases, with 10 bases left between them. Germline CDR1 is MNHEY and CDR2 is SVGAGI. The CDR3 is 13 amino acids. The CDR3 protein is CASSSVVGETQYF. The CDR3 region has the DNA TGTGCCAGCAGTTCGGTGGTTGGAGAGACCCAGTACTTC.

This chain joins TRBV6-5 and TRBJ2-7, with a weak D call TRBD1 (5 bases). This CDR3 spans 13 amino acids. Germline CDR1 is MNHEY and CDR2 is SVGAGI. V was shortened by 6 bases and J by 3 bases, with 12 bases between the two germline ends. The CDR3 DNA sequence: TGTGCCAGCAGACAACAGGCGGACTACGAGCAGTACTTC. This sequence encodes CASRQQADYEQYF.

This clonotype was counted between two and nine times. The chain links TRBV7-2 to TRBJ2-4; the D is unclear. The CDR3 runs to 17 residues. Germline V gene sequence: CDR1 SGHTA, CDR2 FQGNSA. V lost 5 bases and J 3 bases, leaving 20 bases between the germline ends. The DNA of the CDR3 is TGTGCCAGCAGCCTAACCCCGCGCCTAGAGGTCAAAAACATTCAGTACTTC. Protein sequence: CASSLTPRLEVKNIQYF. Supplemented by reference TRBV7-2 and TRBJ2-4, the full variable domain reads GAGVSQSPSNKVTEKGKDVELRCDPISGHTALYWYRQSLGQGLEFLIYFQGNSAPDKSGLPSDRFSAERTGGSVSTLTIQRTQQEDSAVYLCASSLTPRLEVKNIQYFGAGTRLSVL.